The clone carrying this TCR beta chain was recorded a few times. The antigen is undetermined. A TCRbeta library incorporating unique molecular identifiers was prepared. TCRdb called the PCR reads again in MiXCR, with one record for every CDR3 protein. Here the sample spans 540,000 or so distinct CDR3 sequences, around 23% being singletons. The data derive from a study of T-cell reconstitution after alpha-beta-depleted transplantation in children. The CDR3 has 15 amino acids. Trimming left V 5 bases short and J 7 bases short, with 18 bases between. In germline, CDR1 is DFQATT, CDR2 SNEGSKA (reference sequence). Study conclusions and caveats: One year post-transplant, T-cell counts and diversity were largely derived from T cells produced anew. The study traced high day-60 TCRbeta diversity in some patients to surviving recipient T cells and thymic progenitors. Reports say that about two months after transplant, the alpha-beta T cells came out of several hundred graft clones that had expanded.

The TCR was taken from a boy in the first two years of life who had a stem cell transplant for acute myeloid leukemia, so the T cells may come from the graft donor. This sample comprised PBMCs, mostly from graft donor cells, obtained 360 days after TCRalphabeta/CD19-depleted stem cell transplant. The chain is built from TRBV20-1 and TRBJ1-6; tentative D call: TRBD1 (5 bases). CDR3 sequence (DNA): TGCAGTGCTCCCGGGACCCCCAGTCCAAATTCACCCCTCCACTTT. This codes for CSAPGTPSPNSPLHF.